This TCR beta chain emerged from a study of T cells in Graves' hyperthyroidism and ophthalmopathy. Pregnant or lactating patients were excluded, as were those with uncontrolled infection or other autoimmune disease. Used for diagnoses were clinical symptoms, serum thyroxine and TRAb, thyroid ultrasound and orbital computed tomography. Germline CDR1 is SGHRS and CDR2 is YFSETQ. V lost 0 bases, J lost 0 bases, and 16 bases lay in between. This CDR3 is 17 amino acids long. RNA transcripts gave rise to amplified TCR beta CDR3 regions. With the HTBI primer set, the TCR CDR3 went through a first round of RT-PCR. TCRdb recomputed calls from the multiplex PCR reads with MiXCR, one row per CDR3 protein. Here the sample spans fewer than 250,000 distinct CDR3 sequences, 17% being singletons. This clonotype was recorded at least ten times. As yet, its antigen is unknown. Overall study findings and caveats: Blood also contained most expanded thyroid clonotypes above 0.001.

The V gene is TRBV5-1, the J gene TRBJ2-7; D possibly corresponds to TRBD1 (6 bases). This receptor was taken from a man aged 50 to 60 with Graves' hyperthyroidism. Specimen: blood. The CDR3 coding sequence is TGCGCCAGCAGCTTGGCCGGGGTACAGGGCCGCTCCTACGAGCAGTACTTC. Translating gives CASSLAGVQGRSYEQYF.